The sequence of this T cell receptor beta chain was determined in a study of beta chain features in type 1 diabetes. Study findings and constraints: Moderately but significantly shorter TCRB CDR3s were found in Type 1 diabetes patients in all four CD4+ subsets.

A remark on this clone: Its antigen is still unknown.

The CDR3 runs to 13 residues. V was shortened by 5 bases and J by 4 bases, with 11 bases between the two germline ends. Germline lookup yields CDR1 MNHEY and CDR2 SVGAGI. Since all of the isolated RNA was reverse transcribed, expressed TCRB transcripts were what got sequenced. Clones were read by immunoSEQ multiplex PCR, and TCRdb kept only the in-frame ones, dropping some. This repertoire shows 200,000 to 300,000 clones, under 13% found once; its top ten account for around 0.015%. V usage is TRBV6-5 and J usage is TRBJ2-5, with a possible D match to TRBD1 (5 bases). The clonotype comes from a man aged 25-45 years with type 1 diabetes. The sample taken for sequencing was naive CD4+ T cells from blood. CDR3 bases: TGTGCCAGCAGTACCCAGGGAACAGAGACCCAGTACTTC. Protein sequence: CASSTQGTETQYF.